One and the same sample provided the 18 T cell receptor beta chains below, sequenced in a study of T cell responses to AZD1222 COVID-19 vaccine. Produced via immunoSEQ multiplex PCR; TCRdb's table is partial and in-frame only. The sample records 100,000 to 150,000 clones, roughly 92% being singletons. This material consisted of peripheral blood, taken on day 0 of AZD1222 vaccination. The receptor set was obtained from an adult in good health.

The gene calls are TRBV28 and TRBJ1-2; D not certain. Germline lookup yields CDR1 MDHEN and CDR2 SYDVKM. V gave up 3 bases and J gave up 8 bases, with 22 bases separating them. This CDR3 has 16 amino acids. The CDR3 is CASSLYGLHNSRGYTF. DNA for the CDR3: TGTGCCAGCAGTTTGTACGGCCTACATAACTCGCGCGGCTACACCTTC.

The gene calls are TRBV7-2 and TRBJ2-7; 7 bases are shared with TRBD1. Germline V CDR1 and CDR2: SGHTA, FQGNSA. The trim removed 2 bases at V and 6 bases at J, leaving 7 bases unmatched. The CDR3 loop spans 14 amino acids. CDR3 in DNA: TGTGCCAGCAGCTTAATGCAGGGGGTGGGCGAGCAGTACGTC. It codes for CASSLMQGVGEQYV.

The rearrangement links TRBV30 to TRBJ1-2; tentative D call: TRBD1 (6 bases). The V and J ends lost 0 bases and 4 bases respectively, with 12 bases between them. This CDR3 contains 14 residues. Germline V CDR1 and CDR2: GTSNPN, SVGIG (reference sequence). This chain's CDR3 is CAWSVGQGPYGYTF. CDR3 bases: TGTGCCTGGAGTGTAGGGCAGGGGCCCTATGGCTACACCTTC.

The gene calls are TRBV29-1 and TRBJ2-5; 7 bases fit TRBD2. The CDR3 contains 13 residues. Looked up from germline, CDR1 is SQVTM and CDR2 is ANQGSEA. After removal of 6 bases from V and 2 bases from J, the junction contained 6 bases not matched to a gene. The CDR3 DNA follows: TGCAGCGTCTCTTCTAGCGGACAAGAGACCCAGTACTTC. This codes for CSVSSSGQETQYF.

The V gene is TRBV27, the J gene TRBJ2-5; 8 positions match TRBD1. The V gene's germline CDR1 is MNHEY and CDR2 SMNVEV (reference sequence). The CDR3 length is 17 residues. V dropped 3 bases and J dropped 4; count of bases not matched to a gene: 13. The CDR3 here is CASSFISRTGGGETQYF. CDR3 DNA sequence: TGTGCCAGCAGTTTCATTTCGCGTACAGGGGGAGGAGAGACCCAGTACTTC.

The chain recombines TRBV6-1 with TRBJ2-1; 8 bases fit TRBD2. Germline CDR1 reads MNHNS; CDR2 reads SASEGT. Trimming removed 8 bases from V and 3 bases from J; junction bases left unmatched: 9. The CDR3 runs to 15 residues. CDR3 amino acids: CASGMGGGLYNEQFF. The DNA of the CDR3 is TGTGCCAGCGGCATGGGCGGGGGGCTCTACAATGAGCAGTTCTTC.

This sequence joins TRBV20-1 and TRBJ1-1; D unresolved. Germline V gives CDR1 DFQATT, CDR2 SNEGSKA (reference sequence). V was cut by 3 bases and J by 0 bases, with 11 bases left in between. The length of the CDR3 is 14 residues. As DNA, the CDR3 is TGCAGTGCTAGTGACCCTACTATGAACACTGAAGCTTTCTTT. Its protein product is CSASDPTMNTEAFF.

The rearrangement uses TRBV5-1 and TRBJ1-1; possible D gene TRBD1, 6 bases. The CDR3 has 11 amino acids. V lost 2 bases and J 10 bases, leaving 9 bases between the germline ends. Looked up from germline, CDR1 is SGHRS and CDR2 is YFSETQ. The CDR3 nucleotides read TGCGCCAGCAGCTTACAGGGACGAGCTTTCTTT. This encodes CASSLQGRAFF.

This chain's CDR3 is CAWRAPRGSLNYGYTF. The CDR3 DNA reads as TGTGCCTGGAGGGCCCCCCGGGGGTCCCTTAACTATGGCTACACCTTC. The chain couples TRBV30 to TRBJ1-2, with TRBD1 as a possible D gene (5 bases). Germline V gene data show CDR1 as GTSNPN and CDR2 as SVGIG (reference sequence). The V end lost 3 bases, the J end lost 1 base, and 18 bases lay between the germline ends. The CDR3 has 16 residues.

The CDR3 here is CASSLADPAAGGYTF. For the CDR3, the DNA is TGTGCCAGCAGCTTAGCGGACCCCGCCGCTGGTGGCTACACCTTC. The V and J genes are TRBV7-9 and TRBJ1-2; unclear D gene. The CDR3 is 15 residues long. Germline loops: CDR1 SEHNR, CDR2 FQNEAQ (reference sequence). Trimming stripped 0 bases from V and 7 bases from J, with 15 bases between.

CDR3 nucleotide sequence: TGTGCCAGCAGTTACGACGGACTCCAGGGGGAGCAGTTCTTC. It translates to CASSYDGLQGEQFF. The gene calls are TRBV6-5 and TRBJ2-1; possibly TRBD1 for D (6 bases). Trimming shortened V by 2 bases and J by 10 bases, and 15 bases separated the two germline ends. Germline values: CDR1 MNHEY, CDR2 SVGAGI. The CDR3 spans 14 residues.

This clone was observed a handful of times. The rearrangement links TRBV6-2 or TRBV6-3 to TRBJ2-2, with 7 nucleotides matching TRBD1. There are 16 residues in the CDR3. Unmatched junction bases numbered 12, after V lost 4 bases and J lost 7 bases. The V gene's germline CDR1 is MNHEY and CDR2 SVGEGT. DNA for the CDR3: TGTGCCAGCAGTTCGTTATCCGGGACAGTTTACGGGGAGCTGTTTTTT. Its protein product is CASSSLSGTVYGELFF.

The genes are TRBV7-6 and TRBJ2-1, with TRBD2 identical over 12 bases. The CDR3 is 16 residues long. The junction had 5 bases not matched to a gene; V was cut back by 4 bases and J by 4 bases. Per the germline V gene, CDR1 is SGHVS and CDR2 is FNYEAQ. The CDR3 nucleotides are TGTGCCAGCAGCTCAGGACTAGCGGGGTCATACAATGAGCAGTTCTTC. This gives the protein CASSSGLAGSYNEQFF.

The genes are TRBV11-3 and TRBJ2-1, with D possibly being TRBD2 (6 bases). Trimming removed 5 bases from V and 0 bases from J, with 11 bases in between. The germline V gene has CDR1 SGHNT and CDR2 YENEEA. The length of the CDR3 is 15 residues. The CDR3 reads CASSPRAGSYNEQFF. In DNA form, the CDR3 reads TGTGCCAGCAGCCCCCGAGCGGGCTCCTACAATGAGCAGTTCTTC.

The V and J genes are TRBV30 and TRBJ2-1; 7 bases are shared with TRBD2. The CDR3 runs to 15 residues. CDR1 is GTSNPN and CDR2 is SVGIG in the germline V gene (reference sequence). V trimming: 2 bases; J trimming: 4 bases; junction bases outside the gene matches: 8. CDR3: CAWSRLADNYNEQFF. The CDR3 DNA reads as TGTGCCTGGAGTCGGCTAGCGGATAATTACAATGAGCAGTTCTTC. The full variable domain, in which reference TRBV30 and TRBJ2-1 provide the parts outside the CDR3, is SQTIHQWPATLVQPVGSPLSLECTVEGTSNPNLYWYRQAAGRGLQLLFYSVGIGQISSEVPQNLSASRPQDRQFILSSKKLLLSDSGFYLCAWSRLADNYNEQFFGPGTRLTVL.

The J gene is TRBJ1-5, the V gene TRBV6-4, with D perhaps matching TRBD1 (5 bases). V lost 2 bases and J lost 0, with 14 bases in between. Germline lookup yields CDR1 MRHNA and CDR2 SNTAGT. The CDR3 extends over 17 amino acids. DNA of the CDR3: TGTGCCAGCAGTGACGTGGGACGAGCTTATAGCAATCAGCCCCAGCATTTT. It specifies CASSDVGRAYSNQPQHF.

CDR3 amino acids: CASSPTGGGSGANVLTF. For the CDR3, the DNA is TGTGCCAGCAGCCCCACTGGCGGGGGCTCTGGGGCCAACGTCCTGACTTTC. The chain couples TRBV7-9 to TRBJ2-6, with 7 positions matching TRBD2. Germline V CDR1 and CDR2: SEHNR, FQNEAQ (reference sequence). This CDR3 region has 17 residues. V was clipped by 5 bases and J by 0 bases; unmatched bases: 7.

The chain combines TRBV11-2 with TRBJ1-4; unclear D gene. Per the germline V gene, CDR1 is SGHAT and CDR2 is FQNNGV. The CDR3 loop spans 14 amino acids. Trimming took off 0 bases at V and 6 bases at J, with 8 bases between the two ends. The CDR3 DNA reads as TGTGCCAGCAGCTTAGAAGGGTGGGATGAAAAACTGTTTTTT. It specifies CASSLEGWDEKLFF.